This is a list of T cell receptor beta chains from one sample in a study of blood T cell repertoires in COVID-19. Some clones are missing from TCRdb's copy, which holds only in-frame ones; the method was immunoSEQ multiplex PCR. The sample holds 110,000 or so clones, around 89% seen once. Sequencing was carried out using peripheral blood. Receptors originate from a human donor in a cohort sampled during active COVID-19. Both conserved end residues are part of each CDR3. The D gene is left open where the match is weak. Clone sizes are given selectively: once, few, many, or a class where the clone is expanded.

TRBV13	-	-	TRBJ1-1	CASSQDRSFEAFF	TGTGCCAGCAGCCAAGACAGGAGCTTTGAAGCTTTCTTT
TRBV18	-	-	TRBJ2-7	CASSPTSDNRGAEQYF	TGTGCCAGCTCACCTACCTCGGACAATCGAGGAGCCGAGCAGTACTTC
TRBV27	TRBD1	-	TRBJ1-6	CASSPPVGTGIQPLHF	TGTGCCAGCAGTCCACCCGTAGGGACAGGGATTCAGCCCCTCCACTTT
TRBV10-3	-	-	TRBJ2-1	CAISDPRELIEQFF	TGTGCCATCAGTGACCCCCGTGAGTTAATTGAGCAGTTCTTC
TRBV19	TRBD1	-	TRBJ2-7	CASSIGQGSYEQYF	TGTGCCAGTAGTATCGGACAGGGGTCCTACGAGCAGTACTTC
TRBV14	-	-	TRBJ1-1	CASSQVPRNKALKPPNF	TGTGCCAGCAGCCAAGTCCCCAGGAATAAGGCACTGAAGCCCCCTAACTTT
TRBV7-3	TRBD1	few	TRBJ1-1	CASSLNGDRNTEAFF	TGTGCCAGCAGCTTAAACGGGGACAGGAACACTGAAGCTTTCTTT
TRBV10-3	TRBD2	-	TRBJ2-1	CAIAGATSEQFF	TGTGCCATAGCGGGGGCCACTAGTGAGCAGTTCTTC
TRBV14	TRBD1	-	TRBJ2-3	CASSQTGHTQYF	TGTGCCAGCAGCCAGACAGGGCATACGCAGTATTTT
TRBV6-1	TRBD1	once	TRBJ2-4	CASSQEVGTGFDIQYF	TGTGCCAGCAGTCAAGAAGTAGGGACAGGGTTTGACATTCAGTACTTC
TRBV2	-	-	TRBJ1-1	CASKVTGTLNTEAFF	TGTGCCAGCAAAGTGACAGGCACCTTGAACACTGAAGCTTTCTTT
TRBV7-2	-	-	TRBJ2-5	CASSFLMAGRGETQYF	TGTGCCAGCAGCTTCCTAATGGCAGGGCGGGGAGAGACCCAGTACTTC
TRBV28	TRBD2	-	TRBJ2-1	CASNSLPGTSELNEQFF	TGTGCCAGCAACAGTTTACCCGGGACTAGCGAACTCAATGAGCAGTTCTTC
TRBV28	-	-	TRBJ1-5	CASTPYRRNLHF	TGTGCCAGCACGCCCTACAGGCGAAACCTGCATTTT
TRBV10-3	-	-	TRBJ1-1	CAISESRGGTEAFF	TGTGCCATCAGTGAGTCGAGGGGGGGAACTGAAGCTTTCTTT
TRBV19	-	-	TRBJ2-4	CASSILTGKPLQYF	TGTGCCAGTAGTATCCTCACAGGGAAACCTCTTCAGTACTTC
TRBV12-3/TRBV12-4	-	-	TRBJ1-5	CASSLLRNQPQHF	TGTGCCAGCAGTTTATTGAGGAATCAGCCCCAGCATTTT
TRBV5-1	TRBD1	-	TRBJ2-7	CASSWTDRGEQYF	TGCGCCAGCAGCTGGACCGACAGGGGCGAGCAGTACTTC
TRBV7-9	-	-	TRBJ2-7	CASSFSGEGEQYF	TGTGCCAGCAGCTTTAGCGGAGAGGGGGAGCAGTACTTC
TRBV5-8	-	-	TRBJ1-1	CASSLAGEGQDTEAFF	TGTGCCAGCAGCTTGGCCGGGGAGGGGCAAGACACTGAAGCTTTCTTT
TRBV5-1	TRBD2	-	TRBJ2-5	CASSLEPSGKQETQYF	TGCGCCAGCAGCTTGGAGCCTAGCGGGAAGCAAGAGACCCAGTACTTC
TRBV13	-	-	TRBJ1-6	CASSLEGVGGGRAPLHF	TGTGCCAGCAGCTTAGAAGGCGTGGGGGGAGGTAGGGCACCCCTCCACTTT
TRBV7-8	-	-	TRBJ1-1	CASSRGTLNTEAFF	TGTGCCAGCAGCCGAGGGACATTGAACACTGAAGCTTTCTTT
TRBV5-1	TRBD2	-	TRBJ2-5	CASSLGLAVGETQYF	TGCGCCAGCAGCCTGGGACTAGCGGTTGGAGAGACCCAGTACTTC
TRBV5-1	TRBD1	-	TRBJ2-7	CASSLSGTGFREQYF	TGCGCCAGCAGCTTATCCGGGACAGGGTTTCGGGAGCAGTACTTC
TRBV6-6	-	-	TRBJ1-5	CASTIPAGGNQPQHF	TGTGCCAGCACCATTCCCGCAGGGGGCAATCAGCCCCAGCATTTT
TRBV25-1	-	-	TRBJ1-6	CASSVQGYSPLHF	TGTGCCAGCAGTGTACAGGGTTATTCACCCCTCCACTTT
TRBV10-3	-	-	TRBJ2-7	CAISRGGQPYEQYF	TGTGCCATCAGCCGGGGGGGACAGCCCTACGAGCAGTACTTC
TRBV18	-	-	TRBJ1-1	CASSPRMNTEAFF	TGTGCCAGCTCACCGCGGATGAACACTGAAGCTTTCTTT
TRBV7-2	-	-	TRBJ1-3	CASSLQGSGNTIYF	TGTGCCAGCAGCTTACAGGGGTCTGGAAACACCATATATTTT
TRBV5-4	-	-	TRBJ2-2	CASKGPGRPNTGELFF	TGTGCCAGCAAGGGACCCGGGAGACCGAACACCGGGGAGCTGTTTTTT
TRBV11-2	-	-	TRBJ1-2	CASSLGAGMGGYTF	TGTGCCAGCAGCTTAGGGGCGGGGATGGGTGGCTACACCTTC
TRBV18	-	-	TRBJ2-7	CASSTRDSGARIF	TGTGCCAGCTCCACCAGGGACTCCGGGGCCCGGATATTC
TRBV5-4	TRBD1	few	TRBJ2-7	CASSSPGQVSHEQYF	TGTGCCAGCAGTTCCCCGGGACAGGTTTCCCACGAGCAGTACTTC
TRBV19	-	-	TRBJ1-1	CASSAVQFQPEAFF	TGTGCCAGTAGTGCCGTACAGTTTCAACCTGAAGCTTTCTTT
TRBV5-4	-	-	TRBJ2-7	CASSFPGEASYEQYF	TGTGCCAGCAGCTTCCCGGGAGAGGCTTCCTACGAGCAGTACTTC
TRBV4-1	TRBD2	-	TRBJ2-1	CASSQAPSRAGVYNEQFF	TGCGCCAGCAGCCAAGCTCCTTCTAGAGCGGGAGTTTACAATGAGCAGTTCTTC
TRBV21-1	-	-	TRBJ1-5	CASSKGGHSNQPQHF	TGTGCCAGCAGCAAAGGCGGACATAGCAATCAGCCCCAGCATTTT
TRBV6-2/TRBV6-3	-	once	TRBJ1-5	CASSYSVWGQGHQPQHF	TGTGCCAGCAGTTACTCGGTTTGGGGGCAGGGTCATCAGCCCCAGCATTTT
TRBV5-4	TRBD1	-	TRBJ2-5	CASSLGDRVETQYF	TGTGCCAGCAGCTTGGGGGACAGGGTTGAGACCCAGTACTTC
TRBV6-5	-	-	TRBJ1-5	CASSYLPMRGNQPQHF	TGTGCCAGCAGTTACTTACCAATGCGGGGCAATCAGCCCCAGCATTTT
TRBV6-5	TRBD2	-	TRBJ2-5	CASSYGGAGETQYF	TGTGCCAGCAGCTACGGGGGGGCCGGCGAGACCCAGTACTTC
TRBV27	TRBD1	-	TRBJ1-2	CASRHLEQGAQYGYTF	TGTGCCAGCAGACACTTGGAGCAGGGGGCTCAGTATGGCTACACCTTC
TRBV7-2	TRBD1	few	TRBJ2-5	CASSLPGQGMKTQYF	TGTGCCAGCAGCTTACCGGGACAGGGAATGAAGACCCAGTACTTC
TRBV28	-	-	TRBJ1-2	CASSPPDPRGYTF	TGTGCCAGCAGCCCACCCGACCCGCGGGGCTACACCTTC
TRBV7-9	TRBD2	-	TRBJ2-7	CASSFRAGVAEQYF	TGTGCCAGCAGCTTTAGAGCGGGGGTTGCCGAGCAGTACTTC
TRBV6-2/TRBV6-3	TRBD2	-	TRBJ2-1	CASSYSGLARYEQFF	TGTGCCAGCAGTTACTCGGGACTAGCCCGCTATGAGCAGTTCTTC
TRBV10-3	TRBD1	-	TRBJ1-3	CATRQGENLGNTIYF	TGTGCCACCCGACAGGGGGAAAACCTTGGAAACACCATATATTTT
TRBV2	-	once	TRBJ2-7	CASKRTLTYEQYF	TGTGCCAGCAAGAGGACTTTAACCTACGAGCAGTACTTC
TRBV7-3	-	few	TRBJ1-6	CASTGHLYNSPLHF	TGTGCCAGCACTGGGCACCTCTATAATTCACCCCTCCACTTT